This T cell receptor beta chain stems from a study of Graves' ophthalmopathy and Graves' hyperthyroidism. Scientists amplified the TCR beta CDR3 regions from RNA transcripts. RT-PCR in the first round used HTBI primers; a second-round multiplex PCR followed. TCRdb used MiXCR to reprocess the multiplex PCR reads, holding one entry per CDR3 protein. The table lists 500,000 to 600,000 distinct CDR3 sequences, approximately 37% of them singletons, with approximately 4.1% in the top ten. Unmatched junction bases numbered 13, after V lost 4 bases and J lost 12 bases. The CDR3 spans 14 residues. Looked up from germline, CDR1 is SEHNR and CDR2 is FQNEAQ (reference sequence). Certain patients were not enrolled. These were patients with other autoimmune diseases, uncontrolled infections, pregnancy or lactation. This clonotype was seen repeatedly, ten times or more.

The source of this sequence is an adult man with Graves' hyperthyroidism. Sequences were obtained from peripheral blood or thyroid tissue (not recorded which). The chain is built from TRBV7-9 and TRBJ1-2, with 8 bases lining up with TRBD1. The CDR3 bases are TGTGCCAGCAGCTCGAGGACAGGGCGAGGTGGACACACCTTC. Amino acids: CASSSRTGRGGHTF. The variable domain in full, completed from reference TRBV7-9 and TRBJ1-2, reads DTGVSQNPRHKITKRGQNVTFRCDPISEHNRLYWYRQTLGQGPEFLTYFQNEAQLEKSRLLSDRFSAERPKGSFSTLEIQRTEQGDSAMYLCASSSRTGRGGHTFGSGTRLTVV.